The T cell receptor beta chain described here comes from a study of T cell clonotyping in hematopoietic cell transplantation. TCRdb's table, derived via immunoSEQ multiplex PCR, lists solely in-frame clones and lacks some. The repertoire consists of 4,000 to 5,500 clones, with 32% occurring once and the leading ten covering 17%. This CDR3 is 12 amino acids long. V lost 1 base and J 4 bases, leaving 7 bases between the germline ends. The germline V gene encodes CDR1 GTSNPN and CDR2 SVGIG (reference sequence). Time point defined: recipient sample about 28 days before transplant, after cytoreduction. The chain links TRBV30 to TRBJ1-1; D remains ambiguous. The specimen was peripheral blood mononuclear cells, collected before stem cell transplant. This TCR was recovered from a man aged 50 or older with myelofibrosis. Some clones in this sample may be carry-over from other donors' samples. CDR3 DNA: TGTGCCTGGAGTGATTATGGCACTGAAGCTTTCTTT. Encoded protein: CAWSDYGTEAFF.